One sample yielded the 17 T cell receptor beta chains listed below, sequenced in a study of early T cells in non-severe SARS-CoV-2 infection. TCRdb re-called the 5' RACE reads with MiXCR, one entry per CDR3 protein. This table has tens of thousands of distinct CDR3 sequences, 4% to 5.5% appearing once. Sequencing input: whole blood. The receptor set was obtained from an adult who was a healthcare worker with PCR-confirmed SARS-CoV-2 infection or an uninfected control (not recorded which).

This clonotype was seen more than once but under ten times. The chain is built from TRBV5-1 and TRBJ1-3, with unresolved D. Trimming took 7 bases from V and 4 from J, leaving 15 bases between them. Germline CDR1 is SGHRS and CDR2 is YFSETQ. The CDR3 is made up of 14 amino acids. The CDR3, as DNA: TGCGCCAGCTGGGATGCGGCGAAAGGAAACACCATATATTTT. Protein sequence: CASWDAAKGNTIYF.

This clonotype was recorded at least ten times. This chain connects TRBV20-1 to TRBJ1-1, with D perhaps TRBD1 (6 bases). The CDR3 is 15 residues long. V was shortened by 0 bases and J by 6 bases, with 17 bases between the two germline ends. Germline V gives CDR1 DFQATT, CDR2 SNEGSKA (reference sequence). This chain's CDR3 is CSARDRQATWAEAFF. CDR3 nucleotide sequence: TGCAGTGCTAGAGACAGACAGGCAACGTGGGCTGAAGCTTTCTTT.

This chain joins TRBV5-1 and TRBJ2-3; no clear D. V was trimmed by 6 bases and J by 1 base, leaving 15 bases between them. This CDR3 is 15 amino acids long. Germline V gives CDR1 SGHRS, CDR2 YFSETQ. CDR3 nucleotide sequence: TGCGCCAGCAACCCGACGCTCAGAGGCACAGATACGCAGTATTTT. Translation: CASNPTLRGTDTQYF.

At least ten counts were recorded for this clonotype. The V and J genes are TRBV7-9 and TRBJ2-7; either TRBD1 or TRBD2 may fit D (5 bases each). The CDR3 is made up of 20 amino acids. Germline values: CDR1 SEHNR, CDR2 FQNEAQ (reference sequence). The V and J ends lost 5 bases and 1 base respectively, with 30 bases between them. The CDR3 protein is CASSPPGALGGVGSSYEQYF. In DNA, the CDR3 is TGTGCCAGCAGCCCCCCTGGGGCACTAGGTGGCGTCGGGTCTTCCTACGAGCAGTACTTC.

This clonotype was seen a few times. This chain joins TRBV29-1 and TRBJ2-1, with D perhaps matching TRBD1 (6 bases). This CDR3 spans 14 amino acids. The ends were cut back, 6 bases at V and 0 bases at J, with 12 bases in the middle. Germline loops: CDR1 SQVTM, CDR2 ANQGSEA. The CDR3 spells CSVWTESSYNEQFF. The CDR3 nucleotides are TGCAGCGTGTGGACAGAAAGCTCCTACAATGAGCAGTTCTTC.

This clonotype was found many times. This sequence joins TRBV19 and TRBJ2-2; D might be TRBD2 (6 bases). Germline assignment: CDR1 LNHDA and CDR2 SQIVND (reference sequence). V was clipped by 5 bases and J by 4 bases, with 14 bases between them. The CDR3 has 15 amino acids. CDR3 sequence (DNA): TGTGCCAGTAGTCCGACGGGACTCCTCACCGGGGAGCTGTTTTTT. Its translation is CASSPTGLLTGELFF.

This clonotype turned up a few times. The chain combines TRBV5-1 with TRBJ1-2, with a weak D call TRBD1 (6 bases). The CDR3 contains 18 residues. V was pared by 0 bases and J by 4 bases, with 22 bases between. The germline V gene has CDR1 SGHRS and CDR2 YFSETQ. The CDR3: CASSLESGERNLGYGYTF. In DNA form, the CDR3 reads TGCGCCAGCAGCTTGGAATCAGGGGAGAGGAACTTGGGCTATGGCTACACCTTC.

This clonotype showed up many times. The gene calls are TRBV18 and TRBJ1-1, with a possible D match to TRBD1 (5 bases). Germline V CDR1 and CDR2: KGHSH, LQKENI. The CDR3 runs 14 residues. Trimming left V 6 bases short and J 4 bases short, with 15 bases between. CDR3 coding DNA: TGTGCCAGCTCTTCCGGGGGACGGAGCACTGAAGCTTTCTTT. Translated, it gives CASSSGGRSTEAFF. Looking up the rest from reference TRBV18 and TRBJ1-1 gives the full variable domain: NAGVMQNPRHLVRRRGQEARLRCSPMKGHSHVYWYRQLPEEGLKFMVYLQKENIIDESGMPKERFSAEFPKEGPSILRIQQVVRGDSAAYFCASSSGGRSTEAFFGQGTRLTVV.

This clonotype was seen a few times. This chain connects TRBV25-1 to TRBJ2-1; 8 bases line up with TRBD2. Germline V gene data show CDR1 as MGHDK and CDR2 as SYGVNS. The V and J ends lost 4 bases and 5 bases, in that order; junction bases with no gene match: 4. This CDR3 has 14 residues. As DNA, the CDR3 is TGTGCCAGCAGTGCCACTAGCGGCCACAATGAGCAGTTCTTC. This encodes CASSATSGHNEQFF.

This clonotype was detected only a few times. The chain is built from TRBV25-1 and TRBJ1-2; TRBD1 matches 8 bases. The V gene's germline CDR1 is MGHDK and CDR2 SYGVNS. The V segment lost 1 base and the J segment 4 bases; nucleotides outside the gene matches: 11. The length of the CDR3 is 17 residues. CDR3 DNA: TGTGCCAGCAGTGAATTGGTCGGGCAGGGGGCGGCCTATGGCTACACCTTC. It is translated as CASSELVGQGAAYGYTF.

In this sample, this clonotype turned up many times. The rearrangement links TRBV29-1 to TRBJ1-1; 7 nucleotides align to TRBD1. The CDR3 runs to 12 residues. Looked up from germline, CDR1 is SQVTM and CDR2 is ANQGSEA. V dropped 7 bases and J dropped 1; count of bases not matched to a gene: 3. CDR3 amino acids: CSAGQQNTEAFF. The CDR3 DNA reads TGCAGCGCGGGACAGCAGAACACTGAAGCTTTCTTT.

This clonotype occurred many times. The V gene is TRBV29-1, the J gene TRBJ1-1; 11 bases map to TRBD1. Germline V CDR1 and CDR2: SQVTM, ANQGSEA. This CDR3 is 12 amino acids long. Trimming cost V 5 bases and J 8 bases; bases outside gene matches: 4. In DNA, the CDR3 is TGCAGCGTTTCGGGACAGGGGGTCGAAGCTTTCTTT. It codes for CSVSGQGVEAFF.

This clonotype has a count of ten or more. The rearrangement joins TRBV18 to TRBJ2-7, with 8 nucleotides matching TRBD1. The CDR3 runs to 13 residues. V gave up 3 bases and J gave up 7 bases; unmatched junction bases: 5. From germline, CDR1 is KGHSH and CDR2 LQKENI. The CDR3 here is CASSPSTGEEQYF. The CDR3 nucleotides are TGTGCCAGCTCACCTTCGACAGGGGAAGAGCAGTACTTC.

In this sample, this clonotype turned up many times. The chain is built from TRBV30 and TRBJ1-2; D unclear. Trimming left V 0 bases short and J 3 bases short, with 8 bases between. Germline assignment: CDR1 GTSNPN and CDR2 SVGIG (reference sequence). The CDR3 totals 13 residues. The CDR3 sequence: CAWSVLVDYGYTF. CDR3 coding DNA: TGTGCCTGGAGTGTACTGGTAGACTATGGCTACACCTTC.

This clonotype appeared many times. The rearrangement uses TRBV7-2 and TRBJ1-4; weak D call: TRBD1 (6 bases). Germline V gene sequence: CDR1 SGHTA, CDR2 FQGNSA. Trimming stripped 5 bases from V and 2 bases from J, with 18 bases between. The CDR3 runs to 17 residues. The CDR3 region is CASSPIAPRGTNEKLFF. In nucleotides, the CDR3 is TGTGCCAGCAGCCCTATTGCCCCCAGGGGTACTAATGAAAAACTGTTTTTT. Based on the CDR3 plus reference TRBV7-2 and TRBJ1-4, the full variable domain is GAGVSQSPSNKVTEKGKDVELRCDPISGHTALYWYRQSLGQGLEFLIYFQGNSAPDKSGLPSDRFSAERTGGSVSTLTIQRTQQEDSAVYLCASSPIAPRGTNEKLFFGSGTQLSVL.

The chain carries TRBV20-1 and TRBJ2-7, with 7 bases fitting TRBD2. With 4 bases clipped from V and 3 bases from J, the junction kept 12 bases outside the gene matches. The CDR3 is made up of 15 amino acids. The germline V gene has CDR1 DFQATT and CDR2 SNEGSKA (reference sequence). CDR3 sequence reads: CSATSPGLRSYEQYF. The CDR3 DNA follows: TGCAGTGCTACCTCCCCGGGACTAAGAAGCTACGAGCAGTACTTC.

This clonotype was seen a handful of times. The chain recombines TRBV7-3 with TRBJ2-3; no clear D. Trimming left V 2 bases short and J 3 bases short, with 6 bases between. Germline loops: CDR1 SGHTA, CDR2 FQGTGA. This CDR3 is 13 amino acids long. The CDR3 reads CASSLLVTDTQYF. The CDR3 DNA reads as TGTGCCAGCAGCTTATTGGTGACAGATACGCAGTATTTT. Drawing the rest from reference TRBV7-3 and TRBJ2-3, the complete variable domain is GAGVSQTPSNKVTEKGKYVELRCDPISGHTALYWYRQSLGQGPEFLIYFQGTGAADDSGLPNDRFFAVRPEGSVSTLKIQRTERGDSAVYLCASSLLVTDTQYFGPGTRLTVL.